One TCR beta chain is described in this entry. This specimen belongs to a study of cytomegalovirus exposure and HLA in healthy donors. Study context: The approximately 130 validation repertoires matched the 600 to 700 first-cohort repertoires in platform, a later analysis reported.

Generated by immunoSEQ multiplex PCR, the TCRdb table keeps only in-frame clones and is missing some. This sample has some 210,000 clones, with around 87% found just once. Separate from the approximately 730-subject first cohort, the roughly 130-subject validation cohort was the one that the donors belonged to. In germline, CDR1 is SGHAT, CDR2 FQNNGV. V lost 5 bases to trimming and J lost 6 bases; unmatched junction nucleotides: 8. The CDR3 is 15 amino acids. Sequences were obtained from PBMCs. The chain employs TRBV11-2 and TRBJ2-1, with TRBD1 identical over 9 bases. This TCR was sampled from a woman aged 18-30 years in good health and CMV-seropositive. CDR3 DNA sequence: TGTGCCAGCAGCCCGACAGGGGGGATTGGCAATGAGCAGTTCTTC. Translated: CASSPTGGIGNEQFF.